These 21 T cell receptor beta chains were sequenced from one sample in a study of T-cell memory formation after mild COVID-19. In TCRdb, the 5' RACE reads were re-called with MiXCR into one record per CDR3 protein. The sample has around 430,000 distinct CDR3 sequences, about 15% seen once. Sequenced input: PBMCs or a T cell subset sorted from them (not recorded which). The receptors originated from a man younger than 35 who had mild COVID-19 (a few samples of this study predate the infection). Cell type and time point are not known.

This chain connects TRBV20-1 to TRBJ1-1; tentative D call: TRBD1 (5 bases). The germline V and J ends were trimmed by 3 bases and 0 bases, with 8 bases remaining between them. The CDR3 length is 13 residues. From germline, CDR1 is DFQATT and CDR2 SNEGSKA (reference sequence). The CDR3 DNA reads as TGCAGTGCTAGTGGGGACGTGAACACTGAAGCTTTCTTT. Translating gives CSASGDVNTEAFF.

This clonotype was counted a single time. The J gene is TRBJ1-2, the V gene TRBV11-2, with no clear D. V was trimmed by 6 bases and J by 0 bases, leaving 14 bases between them. CDR1 and CDR2 (germline): SGHAT, FQNNGV. CDR3 length equals 15 residues. The CDR3 nucleotides are TGTGCCAGCAGACCCCTTGGCCGCGCTAACTATGGCTACACCTTC. Translation: CASRPLGRANYGYTF.

The gene calls are TRBV12-3 or TRBV12-4 and TRBJ2-1; 8 bases agree with TRBD2. CDR3 size: 15 residues. V lost 0 bases and J lost 8; bases outside the gene matches: 6. The CDR3: CASSLAGGGLDEQFF. CDR3 nucleotide sequence: TGTGCCAGCAGTTTAGCCGGGGGGGGCCTCGATGAGCAGTTCTTC.

This clonotype was observed a handful of times. This sequence joins TRBV7-3 and TRBJ2-3; 9 nucleotides align to TRBD1. Germline V gene lookup returns CDR1 SGHTA and CDR2 FQGTGA. With 5 bases clipped from V and 0 bases from J, the junction kept 3 bases outside the gene matches. There are 15 residues in the CDR3. The CDR3 DNA is TGTGCCAGCAGCCCGACAGGGGGTAGCACAGATACGCAGTATTTT. It specifies CASSPTGGSTDTQYF. Full variable domain (outside the CDR3, taken from reference TRBV7-3 and TRBJ2-3): GAGVSQTPSNKVTEKGKYVELRCDPISGHTALYWYRQSLGQGPEFLIYFQGTGAADDSGLPNDRFFAVRPEGSVSTLKIQRTERGDSAVYLCASSPTGGSTDTQYFGPGTRLTVL.

This clonotype has a handful of counts. The chain is built from TRBV2 and TRBJ1-2, with D possibly being TRBD1 (5 bases). The CDR3 totals 13 residues. The V end lost 0 bases, the J end lost 4 bases, and 6 bases lay between the germline ends. Germline CDR1 SNHLY, CDR2 FYNNEI. CDR3: CASSEAQGYGYTF. As DNA, the CDR3 is TGTGCCAGCAGTGAAGCGCAGGGCTATGGCTACACCTTC.

This chain joins TRBV5-1 and TRBJ2-1; TRBD2 matches 16 bases. CDR1 and CDR2 from the germline V gene are SGHRS and YFSETQ. CDR3 length equals 17 residues. Losses at the gene ends were 4 bases for V and 6 bases for J; bases not matched to a gene: 7. Here the CDR3 reads CASSLGLAGGPRNEQFF. CDR3 sequence (DNA): TGCGCCAGCAGCCTGGGACTAGCGGGGGGGCCCCGCAATGAGCAGTTCTTC.

A few counts support this clonotype. The chain is built from TRBV12-3 or TRBV12-4 and TRBJ2-7, with 10 nucleotides matching TRBD2. The V gene end was trimmed by 6 bases and the J gene end by 5 bases; junction bases not matched to a gene: 7. This CDR3 region has 14 residues. CDR3: CASSFGTSDDEQYV. CDR3 sequence (DNA): TGTGCCAGCAGCTTTGGGACTAGCGATGACGAGCAGTACGTC.

This clonotype was found a few times. The chain joins TRBV29-1 to TRBJ2-7, with TRBD2 identical over 9 bases. Trimming cost V 4 bases and J 2 bases; bases outside gene matches: 6. Germline lookup yields CDR1 SQVTM and CDR2 ANQGSEA. This CDR3 is 14 amino acids long. The CDR3 DNA follows: TGCAGCGTTGTACGTCTAGCGGGGACCTACGAGCAGTACGTC. Translating gives CSVVRLAGTYEQYV.

The chain links TRBV4-2 to TRBJ1-2; a weak D match, TRBD1 (5 bases). The V gene's germline CDR1 is LGHNA and CDR2 YNFKEQ. Trimming left V 1 base short and J 4 bases short, with 13 bases between. This CDR3 is 15 amino acids long. The CDR3 bases are TGTGCCAGCAGCCAAGGAGAGGGGTCATCCTATGGCTACACCTTC. Its translation is CASSQGEGSSYGYTF.

In this sample, this clonotype turned up a few times. The rearrangement uses TRBV7-2 and TRBJ1-1; no definite D call. With 6 bases removed from V and 6 bases from J, the gap between germline ends came to 14 bases. The CDR3 is made up of 13 amino acids. CDR1 SGHTA and CDR2 FQGNSA come from the germline V gene. CDR3 protein: CASSNSPGAEAFF. CDR3 coding DNA: TGTGCCAGCAGTAACAGCCCCGGGGCTGAAGCTTTCTTT.

The CDR3 region is CSATNPGGTENIQYF. As DNA, the CDR3 is TGCAGTGCGACCAACCCGGGAGGGACAGAAAACATTCAGTACTTC. The chain joins TRBV20-1 to TRBJ2-4; a possible D gene is TRBD2 (8 bases). The ends were cut back, 6 bases at V and 5 bases at J, with 20 bases in the middle. This CDR3 is built from 15 residues. Looked up from germline, CDR1 is DFQATT and CDR2 is SNEGSKA (reference sequence).

This clonotype was detected a few times. The rearrangement joins TRBV6-2 or TRBV6-3 to TRBJ2-7; 10 nucleotides align to TRBD1. The CDR3 length is 16 residues. The ends lost 4 bases at V and 6 bases at J; junction bases unmatched: 12. Germline V lookup: CDR1 MNHEY, CDR2 SVGEGT. CDR3 DNA sequence: TGTGCCAGCAGTTCCCCTTGGGACAGGGGCTTCGGCGAGCAGTACGTC. It yields the protein CASSSPWDRGFGEQYV.

This chain joins TRBV7-2 and TRBJ2-7, with 8 bases aligning to TRBD1. This CDR3 is built from 12 residues. After removal of 5 bases from V and 6 bases from J, the junction contained 3 bases not matched to a gene. CDR1 and CDR2 from the germline V gene are SGHTA and FQGNSA. Here the CDR3 reads CASSPGQGEQYF. The DNA for the CDR3 is TGTGCCAGCAGCCCAGGACAGGGCGAGCAGTACTTC. The full variable domain, completed using reference TRBV7-2 and TRBJ2-7, is GAGVSQSPSNKVTEKGKDVELRCDPISGHTALYWYRQSLGQGLEFLIYFQGNSAPDKSGLPSDRFSAERTGGSVSTLTIQRTQQEDSAVYLCASSPGQGEQYFGPGTRLTVT.

CDR3 nucleotide sequence: TGTGCCAGCAGTCATACAGATAGGACAGTCGATGAAAAACTGTTTTTT. Encoded protein: CASSHTDRTVDEKLFF. This chain uses TRBV7-8 with TRBJ1-4; D might be TRBD1 (6 bases). This CDR3 comprises 16 residues. Germline V gene data show CDR1 as SGHVS and CDR2 as FQNEAQ. V was cut by 6 bases and J by 6 bases, with 20 bases left in between.

This clonotype turned up a few times. V is TRBV6-6 and J is TRBJ2-7; 10 nucleotides align to TRBD1. The V gene end was trimmed by 4 bases and the J gene end by 6 bases; junction bases not matched to a gene: 3. CDR1 is MNHNY, CDR2 SVGAGI, per germline (reference sequence). The CDR3 consists of 13 residues. The DNA of the CDR3 is TGTGCCAGCAGTTCCCGGGACAGGGGCGAGCAGTACTTC. Residues: CASSSRDRGEQYF.

This chain joins TRBV12-3 or TRBV12-4 and TRBJ1-1, with 9 positions matching TRBD1. The CDR3 covers 15 residues. J was trimmed by 4 bases and V by 4 bases; bases with no gene match: 7. In nucleotides, the CDR3 is TGTGCCAGCAGTTGGGACAGGGAGGGTGGCACTGAAGCTTTCTTT. The encoded protein is CASSWDREGGTEAFF.

The V call is TRBV29-1, the J call TRBJ2-1; the D gene is possibly TRBD1 (5 bases). The ends were cut back, 6 bases at V and 5 bases at J, with 17 bases in the middle. The CDR3 has 14 residues. From germline, CDR1 is SQVTM and CDR2 ANQGSEA. In DNA, the CDR3 is TGCAGCGTCGCGATATACAGGCTCAACAATGAGCAGTTCTTC. It is translated as CSVAIYRLNNEQFF.

This clonotype was found a few times. This chain joins TRBV6-6 and TRBJ1-2; D is perhaps TRBD1 (5 bases). Germline V lookup: CDR1 MNHNY, CDR2 SVGAGI (reference sequence). V dropped 5 bases and J dropped 6 bases, with 13 bases sitting between them. The CDR3 extends over 13 amino acids. The CDR3 DNA reads TGTGCCAGCAGTAGAGGACATGCGGATGGCTACACCTTC. Translation gives CASSRGHADGYTF.

This clonotype has a handful of counts. The V gene is TRBV29-1, the J gene TRBJ2-1; tentative D call: TRBD2 (6 bases). Germline assignment: CDR1 SQVTM and CDR2 ANQGSEA. The CDR3 is 12 amino acids. The CDR3 loop is CRGGESYNEQFF. The CDR3 DNA follows: TGCAGGGGGGGAGAGAGCTACAATGAGCAGTTCTTC.

This clonotype appeared a few times. V and J are TRBV7-9 and TRBJ2-7; D is possibly TRBD1 or TRBD2 (5 bases each). CDR3 length: 12 residues. Germline CDR1 reads SEHNR; CDR2 reads FQNEAQ (reference sequence). V was shortened by 3 bases and J by 6 bases, with 9 bases between the two germline ends. CDR3 sequence: CASSFWDREQYF. The CDR3 DNA reads TGTGCCAGCAGCTTCTGGGACCGCGAGCAGTACTTC.

The chain has TRBV4-3 and TRBJ1-1; TRBD1 is a possible D gene (5 bases). V was clipped by 0 bases and J by 8 bases, with 13 bases between them. The CDR3 contains 14 residues. Germline V gene data show CDR1 as LGHNA and CDR2 as YSLEER. CDR3 DNA: TGCGCCAGCAGCCAAGAATGGAAGGGACTGGAAGCTTTCTTT. Translation: CASSQEWKGLEAFF.